This T cell receptor (beta chain) was recovered during a study of blood T cell repertoires in COVID-19. About the study: Specimens from acute and convalescent COVID-19 originated in the United States, Italy and Spain.

The CDR3 consists of 16 residues. Germline V gene lookup returns CDR1 SGHRS and CDR2 YFSETQ. The V and J ends lost 5 bases and 7 bases, in that order; junction bases with no gene match: 9. Per the original data handling: Estimated nucleated cell counts came from reference gene primer amplification. Repertoires were generated with immunoSEQ multiplex PCR, while TCRdb's copy carries only in-frame clones and drops some. V, J and clone size were drawn from that table, and D and trimming were deduced from the DNA. This sample has around 380,000 clones, with more than 65% found just once. This chain uses TRBV5-1 with TRBJ2-1; 13 positions agree with TRBD2. Sample: peripheral blood. This sequence originates from a human donor with acute or convalescent COVID-19. The donor label of this sample is uncertain. CDR3 coding DNA: TGCGCCAGCAGGCCCCAACTAGCGGGGGGGACTAATGAGCAGTTCTTC. Translation gives CASRPQLAGGTNEQFF.